The clone carrying this T cell receptor beta chain was detected many times. Antigen specificity is unknown. The TCRbeta library incorporated unique molecular identifiers. TCRdb re-analysed the PCR reads in MiXCR, keeping a single row per CDR3 protein. The data show hundreds of thousands of distinct CDR3 sequences, with around 13% seen just once and about 0.77% held by the top ten. The entry originates in a study of T-cell reconstitution after alpha-beta-depleted transplantation in children. Study results and caveats: After transplant, at about two months, alpha-beta T cells were reportedly derived from several hundred expanded graft clones. From newly produced T cells came most of the T-cell counts and diversity one year after transplant.

This CDR3 has 14 residues. Germline V lookup: CDR1 DFQATT, CDR2 SNEGSKA (reference sequence). Trimming shortened V by 3 bases and J by 5 bases, and 11 bases separated the two germline ends. Source: PBMCs, taken before TCRalphabeta/CD19-depleted stem cell transplant. The TCR originated in a girl aged 2-10 years with congenital amegakaryocytic thrombocytopenia, due to receive a stem cell transplant. The chain carries TRBV20-1 and TRBJ1-6; D possibly corresponds to TRBD1 (6 bases). The CDR3 DNA is TGCAGTGCTAGTTCGGGACAAAATAATTCACCCCTCCACTTT. Protein product: CSASSGQNNSPLHF.